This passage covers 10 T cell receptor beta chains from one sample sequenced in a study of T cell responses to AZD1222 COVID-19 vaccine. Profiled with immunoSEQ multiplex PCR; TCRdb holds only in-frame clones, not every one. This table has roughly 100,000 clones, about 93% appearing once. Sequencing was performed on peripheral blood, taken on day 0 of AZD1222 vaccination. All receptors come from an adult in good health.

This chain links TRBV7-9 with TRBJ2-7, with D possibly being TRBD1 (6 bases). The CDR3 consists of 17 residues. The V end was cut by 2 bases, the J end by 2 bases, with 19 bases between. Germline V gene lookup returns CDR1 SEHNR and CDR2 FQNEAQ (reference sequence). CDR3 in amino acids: CASSLSTGTNGPYEQYF. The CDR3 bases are TGTGCCAGCAGCTTATCCACCGGGACAAACGGCCCCTACGAGCAGTACTTC.

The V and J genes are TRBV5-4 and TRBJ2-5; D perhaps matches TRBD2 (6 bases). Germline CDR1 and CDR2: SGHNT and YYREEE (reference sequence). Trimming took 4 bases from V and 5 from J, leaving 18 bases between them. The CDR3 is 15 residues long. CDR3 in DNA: TGTGCCAGCAGCCCCGTCGCTGGAGGGTTGGAGACCCAGTACTTC. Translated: CASSPVAGGLETQYF.

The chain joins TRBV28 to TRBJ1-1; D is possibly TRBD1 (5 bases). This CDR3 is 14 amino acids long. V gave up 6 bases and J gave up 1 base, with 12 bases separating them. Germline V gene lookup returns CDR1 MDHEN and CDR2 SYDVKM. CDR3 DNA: TGTGCCAGCAGAGCTATCGACAGGAACACTGAAGCTTTCTTT. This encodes CASRAIDRNTEAFF. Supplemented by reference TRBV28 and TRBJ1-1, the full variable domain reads DVKVTQSSRYLVKRTGEKVFLECVQDMDHENMFWYRQDPGLGLRLIYFSYDVKMKEKGDIPEGYSVSREKKERFSLILESASTNQTSMYLCASRAIDRNTEAFFGQGTRLTVV.

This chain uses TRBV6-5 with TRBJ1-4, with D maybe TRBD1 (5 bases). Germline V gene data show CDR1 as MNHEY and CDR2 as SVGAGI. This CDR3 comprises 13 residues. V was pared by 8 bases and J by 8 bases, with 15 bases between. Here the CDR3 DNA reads TGTGCCAGCGTCCGAGCAGAGGGGGAAAAACTGTTTTTT. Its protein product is CASVRAEGEKLFF.

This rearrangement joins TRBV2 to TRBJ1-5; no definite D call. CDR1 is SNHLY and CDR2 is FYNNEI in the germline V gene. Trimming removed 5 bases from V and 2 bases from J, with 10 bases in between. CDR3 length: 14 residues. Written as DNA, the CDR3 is TGTGCCAGCAGTCCCGCCACTGGCAATCAGCCCCAGCATTTT. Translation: CASSPATGNQPQHF.

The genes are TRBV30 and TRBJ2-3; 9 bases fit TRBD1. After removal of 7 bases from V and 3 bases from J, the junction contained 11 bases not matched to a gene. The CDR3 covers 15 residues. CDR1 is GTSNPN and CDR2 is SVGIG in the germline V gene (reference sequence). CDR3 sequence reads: CASLWRDRATDTQYF. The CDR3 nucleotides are TGTGCCTCTTTATGGCGGGACAGGGCGACAGATACGCAGTATTTT.

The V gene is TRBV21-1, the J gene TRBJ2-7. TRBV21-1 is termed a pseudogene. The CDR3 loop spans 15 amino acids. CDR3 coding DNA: TGTGCCAGCAGCAGCGTTACGGACCCACCTTACGAGCAGTACTTC. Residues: CASSSVTDPPYEQYF.

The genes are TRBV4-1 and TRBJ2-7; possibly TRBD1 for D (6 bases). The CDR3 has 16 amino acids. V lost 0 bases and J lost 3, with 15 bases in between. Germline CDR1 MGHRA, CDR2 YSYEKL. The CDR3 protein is CASSQDPRGDIYEQYF. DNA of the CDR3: TGCGCCAGCAGCCAAGACCCCAGGGGTGATATCTACGAGCAGTACTTC.

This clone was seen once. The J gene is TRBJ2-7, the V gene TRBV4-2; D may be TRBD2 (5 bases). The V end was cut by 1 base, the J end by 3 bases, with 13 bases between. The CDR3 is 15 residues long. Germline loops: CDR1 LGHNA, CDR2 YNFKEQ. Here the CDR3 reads CASSQGSQRYYEQYF. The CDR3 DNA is TGTGCCAGCAGCCAAGGGAGCCAGCGGTACTACGAGCAGTACTTC.

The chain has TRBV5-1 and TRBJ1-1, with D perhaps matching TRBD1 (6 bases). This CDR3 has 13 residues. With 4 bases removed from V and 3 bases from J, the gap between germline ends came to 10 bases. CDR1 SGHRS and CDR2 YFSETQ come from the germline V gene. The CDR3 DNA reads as TGCGCCAGCAGCCCACAGGGTTACACTGAAGCTTTCTTT. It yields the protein CASSPQGYTEAFF.